Shown below are 26 T cell receptor beta chains from a single sample sequenced in a study of T cell responses to AZD1222 COVID-19 vaccine. TCRdb's table, derived via immunoSEQ multiplex PCR, lists solely in-frame clones and lacks some. The data contain 90,000 to 100,000 clones, roughly nine tenths of them singletons. The sample in question was peripheral blood, obtained on day 0 of AZD1222 vaccination. These receptors came from an adult in good health.

The chain links TRBV11-2 to TRBJ1-1; D unclear. The CDR3 is made up of 11 amino acids. The V gene lost 5 bases and the J gene lost 11 bases, with 12 bases spanning the gap. In germline, CDR1 is SGHAT, CDR2 FQNNGV. The CDR3 sequence: CASSPRQEAFF. The DNA for the CDR3 is TGTGCCAGCAGCCCGCGGCAGGAGGCTTTCTTT.

CDR3 sequence reads: CASSVGQVYEQYF. The CDR3 DNA follows: TGCGCCAGCAGCGTAGGACAGGTGTACGAGCAGTACTTC. V gene TRBV5-1 combines with J gene TRBJ2-7, with 7 bases lining up with TRBD1. Germline CDR1 reads SGHRS; CDR2 reads YFSETQ. The CDR3 spans 13 residues. J was trimmed by 4 bases and V by 4 bases; bases with no gene match: 5.

The chain carries TRBV5-6 and TRBJ2-3, with 13 bases lining up with TRBD2. Germline CDR1 SGHDT, CDR2 YYEEEE. The ends lost 1 base at V and 11 bases at J; junction bases unmatched: 1. The CDR3 extends over 13 amino acids. CDR3 amino acids: CASSLRLAGGQYF. CDR3 in DNA: TGTGCCAGCAGCTTGCGACTAGCGGGGGGGCAGTATTTT.

V is TRBV4-1 and J is TRBJ1-6; TRBD1 is a possible D gene (6 bases). The CDR3 runs 21 residues. The germline CDR1 and CDR2 sequences are MGHRA and YSYEKL. V was pared by 2 bases and J by 4 bases, with 27 bases between. CDR3 nucleotide sequence: TGCGCCAGCAGCCAACCACTCGAGCAGGGGAAACTCGGGGCTTATAATTCACCCCTCCACTTT. It encodes CASSQPLEQGKLGAYNSPLHF.

The chain recombines TRBV21-1 with TRBJ1-1; the table's D call, TRBD1, has no DNA check behind it. TRBV21-1 has pseudogene status. The CDR3 totals 15 residues. The CDR3 DNA sequence: TGTGCCAGCAGCCCCCCCGGGACACAGAACACTGAAGCTTTCTTT. Translation: CASSPPGTQNTEAFF.

The rearrangement uses TRBV9 and TRBJ2-7; D tentatively reads TRBD1 or TRBD2 (5 bases each). The V end lost 0 bases, the J end lost 0 bases, and 10 bases lay between the germline ends. Germline V gene sequence: CDR1 SGDLS, CDR2 YYNGEE. The CDR3 extends over 15 amino acids. The CDR3 region is CASSVGQGPSYEQYF. CDR3 DNA sequence: TGTGCCAGCAGCGTAGGCCAGGGACCCTCCTACGAGCAGTACTTC.

This chain links TRBV27 with TRBJ2-1; 8 nucleotides match TRBD2. With 8 bases clipped from V and 2 bases from J, the junction kept 11 bases outside the gene matches. This CDR3 region has 16 residues. Looked up from germline, CDR1 is MNHEY and CDR2 is SMNVEV (reference sequence). CDR3 nucleotide sequence: TGTGCCAGCCTGGGAAGCGGGGGCGAAACCTACAATGAGCAGTTCTTC. It yields the protein CASLGSGGETYNEQFF.

This clone was seen only once. The chain is built from TRBV9 and TRBJ1-5; a weak D match, TRBD1 (5 bases). Deletions cut 6 bases from V and 4 bases from J, with 11 bases between. The CDR3 runs 13 residues. The germline V gene has CDR1 SGDLS and CDR2 YYNGEE. The CDR3 here is CASTGAGNQPQHF. The DNA of the CDR3 is TGTGCCAGCACCGGGGCAGGGAATCAGCCCCAGCATTTT.

The gene calls are TRBV6-5 and TRBJ1-1; D may be TRBD1 (6 bases). The CDR3 runs 14 residues. Germline loops: CDR1 MNHEY, CDR2 SVGAGI. Trimming left V 7 bases short and J 6 bases short, with 18 bases between. The DNA of the CDR3 is TGTGCCAGCAAGATAACACAGGGTTTGTCTGAAGCTTTCTTT. Its protein is CASKITQGLSEAFF.

This clone was seen once. CDR3 sequence: CASSPPSPTLTDTQYF. The CDR3 coding sequence is TGTGCCAGCTCACCACCTTCACCCACCCTCACAGATACGCAGTATTTT. This chain joins TRBV18 and TRBJ2-3; D is uncertain. From germline, CDR1 is KGHSH and CDR2 LQKENI. Trimming left V 0 bases short and J 2 bases short, with 12 bases between. This CDR3 has 16 residues. The full variable domain, in which reference TRBV18 and TRBJ2-3 provide the parts outside the CDR3, is NAGVMQNPRHLVRRRGQEARLRCSPMKGHSHVYWYRQLPEEGLKFMVYLQKENIIDESGMPKERFSAEFPKEGPSILRIQQVVRGDSAAYFCASSPPSPTLTDTQYFGPGTRLTVL.

The sample holds one count of this clone. This chain connects TRBV11-2 to TRBJ1-4, with D unresolved. V was trimmed by 5 bases and J by 8 bases, leaving 12 bases between them. Germline assignment: CDR1 SGHAT and CDR2 FQNNGV. The CDR3 is made up of 13 amino acids. The CDR3 spells CASSPQPREKLFF. CDR3 coding DNA: TGTGCCAGCAGCCCCCAGCCTAGGGAAAAACTGTTTTTT.

The chain uses TRBV12-5 and TRBJ1-4, with D maybe TRBD1 (5 bases). The CDR3 extends over 15 amino acids. Looked up from germline, CDR1 is LGHNT and CDR2 is FRNRAP. The germline V and J ends were trimmed by 2 bases and 3 bases, with 10 bases remaining between them. The CDR3 reads CASGLTGVANEKLFF. For the CDR3, the DNA is TGTGCTAGTGGTTTGACGGGGGTAGCTAATGAAAAACTGTTTTTT.

This chain uses TRBV14 with TRBJ1-1, with 7 bases aligning to TRBD1. Germline V lookup: CDR1 SGHDN, CDR2 FVKESK. Germline trimming cut 3 bases from V and 6 bases from J; bases unmatched to any gene: 10. CDR3 size: 15 residues. CDR3: CASSHRDREVSEAFF. The CDR3 bases are TGTGCCAGCAGCCATAGAGACAGGGAGGTCTCTGAAGCTTTCTTT.

V usage is TRBV29-1 and J usage is TRBJ1-2, with D maybe TRBD1 (5 bases). Germline CDR1 reads SQVTM; CDR2 reads ANQGSEA. The CDR3 totals 12 residues. The V end lost 5 bases, the J end lost 4 bases, and 11 bases lay between the germline ends. CDR3 sequence (DNA): TGCAGCGTTATGCCAGGGACCTATGGCTACACCTTC. It specifies CSVMPGTYGYTF.

The chain is built from TRBV10-2 and TRBJ2-5; D is undetermined. Per the germline V gene, CDR1 is WSHSY and CDR2 is SAAADI. V was trimmed by 0 bases and J by 5 bases, leaving 19 bases between them. The CDR3 length is 17 residues. CDR3 nucleotide sequence: TGCGCCAGCAGTGAGTCGAAAAATCTGTTCCTCAGGGAGACCCAGTACTTC. Its protein is CASSESKNLFLRETQYF.

V usage is TRBV6-1 and J usage is TRBJ1-2; possible D gene TRBD1, 5 bases. The CDR3 extends over 15 amino acids. From germline, CDR1 is MNHNS and CDR2 SASEGT. V lost 3 bases, J lost 4 bases, and 15 bases lay in between. CDR3 in amino acids: CASSDLRAPIYGYTF. The CDR3 DNA reads as TGTGCCAGCAGTGACCTCAGGGCGCCTATCTATGGCTACACCTTC.

The sample holds one count of this clone. V gene TRBV30 combines with J gene TRBJ1-3; 9 nucleotides match TRBD1. CDR3 length: 13 amino acids. The germline CDR1 and CDR2 sequences are GTSNPN and SVGIG (reference sequence). Losses at the gene ends were 3 bases for V and 7 bases for J; bases not matched to a gene: 4. CDR3 residues: CAWRGQGRNTIYF. The DNA for the CDR3 is TGTGCCTGGAGGGGACAGGGACGGAACACCATATATTTT.

This chain links TRBV3-1 (or the pseudogene TRBV3-2) with TRBJ2-1, with D perhaps assigned TRBD1 or TRBD2 (6 bases each). Trimming removed 4 bases at V and 5 bases at J, with 12 bases between. The CDR3 is 14 amino acids. Germline values: CDR1 LGHDT, CDR2 YNNKEL (reference sequence). The CDR3 region has the DNA TGTGCCAGCAGCCTCGAGGGGGGAAACAATGAGCAGTTCTTC. Translation: CASSLEGGNNEQFF.

The J gene is TRBJ2-1, the V gene TRBV19; no firm D call. This CDR3 region has 17 residues. Deletions cut 6 bases from V and 0 bases from J, with 18 bases between. In germline, CDR1 is LNHDA, CDR2 SQIVND (reference sequence). For the CDR3, the DNA is TGTGCCAGTAGCAGCCATGGGCAGTCCTCCTCCTACAATGAGCAGTTCTTC. Protein product: CASSSHGQSSSYNEQFF.

The chain uses TRBV3-1 (or the pseudogene TRBV3-2) and TRBJ1-5; 9 nucleotides agree with TRBD1. V lost 1 base to trimming and J lost 5 bases; unmatched junction nucleotides: 3. Germline V CDR1 and CDR2: LGHDT, YNNKEL (reference sequence). The CDR3 contains 15 residues. The CDR3 coding sequence is TGTGCCAGCAGCCAAGGGGACAGGGTGCATCAGCCCCAGCATTTT. Translated: CASSQGDRVHQPQHF.

This clone was seen a handful of times. The J gene is TRBJ2-1, the V gene TRBV6-6, with 7 bases identical to TRBD2. The length of the CDR3 is 17 residues. The V segment lost 5 bases and the J segment 5 bases; nucleotides outside the gene matches: 15. The germline V gene encodes CDR1 MNHNY and CDR2 SVGAGI (reference sequence). CDR3 sequence reads: CASSPGPWGSGDNEQFF. In nucleotides, the CDR3 is TGTGCCAGCAGTCCTGGTCCGTGGGGGAGCGGGGACAATGAGCAGTTCTTC.

The chain uses TRBV7-9 and TRBJ1-6; D is ambiguous. There are 17 residues in the CDR3. The V gene's germline CDR1 is SEHNR and CDR2 FQNEAQ (reference sequence). Trimming took off 5 bases at V and 0 bases at J, with 14 bases between the two ends. DNA for the CDR3: TGTGCCAGCAGCCCCCCCCCGGTGAGCTCCTATAATTCACCCCTCCACTTT. Its protein product is CASSPPPVSSYNSPLHF.

This clone was counted a few times. The chain employs TRBV7-9 and TRBJ1-6; D not resolved. The CDR3 sequence is 15 residues long. Trimming removed 5 bases from V and 9 bases from J, with 17 bases in between. The germline gives CDR1 SEHNR, CDR2 FQNEAQ (reference sequence). The CDR3 sequence: CASSRFAAAISPLHF. As DNA, the CDR3 is TGTGCCAGCAGCCGGTTTGCGGCCGCAATTTCACCCCTCCACTTT.

The chain links TRBV6-6 to TRBJ1-2, with 9 nucleotides matching TRBD1. Germline values: CDR1 MNHNY, CDR2 SVGAGI (reference sequence). The CDR3 loop spans 16 amino acids. J was trimmed by 8 bases and V by 6 bases; bases with no gene match: 16. The CDR3 region has the DNA TGTGCCAGCAGCCTCCTACTGGGACAGGGAACAGGCGGCTACACCTTC. The encoded protein is CASSLLLGQGTGGYTF.

V usage is TRBV19 and J usage is TRBJ1-1; TRBD1 is a possible D gene (6 bases). The CDR3 loop spans 18 amino acids. V lost 6 bases and J lost 11, with 34 bases in between. From germline, CDR1 is LNHDA and CDR2 SQIVND (reference sequence). CDR3 coding DNA: TGTGCCAGTAGGTCGCTCCCGGACAGCCCTGTAGCTTCTCTGGGGGCTTTCTTT. It yields the protein CASRSLPDSPVASLGAFF.

The V call is TRBV7-2, the J call TRBJ1-2, with 9 positions matching TRBD1. This CDR3 spans 13 amino acids. Trimming at V came to 5 bases and at J to 10 bases, leaving 8 bases not matched to a gene. CDR1 and CDR2 (germline): SGHTA, FQGNSA. CDR3 DNA sequence: TGTGCCAGCAGCCCTGGGACAGGGACCGACTACACCTTC. It translates to CASSPGTGTDYTF.